Listed here are 31 T cell receptor beta chains from one sample, sequenced in a study of OX40 agonist ivuxolimab in advanced cancers. Sequenced by immunoSEQ multiplex PCR; TCRdb stores in-frame clones only, minus some. The sample shows 57,000 or so clones, about 89% of them seen only once. The sequenced sample was CD4+ or CD8+ T cells sorted from blood, obtained in a trial of the OX40 agonist ivuxolimab. These receptors were obtained from an adult with an advanced solid tumor such as melanoma, head and neck, liver or kidney cancer.

The rearrangement links TRBV5-1 to TRBJ2-5; possibly TRBD2 for D (6 bases). In germline, CDR1 is SGHRS, CDR2 YFSETQ. The CDR3 length is 15 residues. Trimming left V 0 bases short and J 4 bases short, with 13 bases between. CDR3 nucleotides: TGCGCCAGCAGCTTGGCCGGAGGGGTCGGAGAGACCCAGTACTTC. Translated, it gives CASSLAGGVGETQYF.

The chain combines TRBV6-5 with TRBJ1-5, with D uncertain. The CDR3 is 12 amino acids. The germline CDR1 and CDR2 sequences are MNHEY and SVGAGI. V gave up 7 bases and J gave up 6 bases, with 10 bases separating them. CDR3 nucleotides: TGTGCCAGCAAAACGGGAGGTCAGCCCCAGCATTTT. Its translation: CASKTGGQPQHF.

This chain connects TRBV5-1 to TRBJ2-1; 7 bases line up with TRBD2. V lost 2 bases and J lost 6; bases outside the gene matches: 2. CDR1 SGHRS and CDR2 YFSETQ come from the germline V gene. The CDR3 totals 13 residues. The CDR3 protein is CASSFRTSNEQFF. The DNA of the CDR3 is TGCGCCAGCAGCTTCCGGACTAGCAATGAGCAGTTCTTC.

The chain carries TRBV5-4 and TRBJ2-3; 10 nucleotides align to TRBD2. Trimming at V came to 4 bases and at J to 4 bases, leaving 0 bases not matched to a gene. The CDR3 covers 13 residues. The germline V gene has CDR1 SGHNT and CDR2 YYREEE (reference sequence). CDR3 nucleotide sequence: TGTGCCAGCAGCCTAGCGGGAGCAGATACGCAGTATTTT. Translated: CASSLAGADTQYF.

The chain has TRBV19 and TRBJ1-5; unclear D gene. Germline values: CDR1 LNHDA, CDR2 SQIVND (reference sequence). The CDR3 spans 14 residues. The ends were cut back, 4 bases at V and 5 bases at J, with 12 bases in the middle. CDR3 residues: CASSTDGIYQPQHF. CDR3 coding DNA: TGTGCCAGTAGTACTGACGGGATCTATCAGCCCCAGCATTTT.

The chain carries TRBV5-6 and TRBJ2-2; D is possibly TRBD1 or TRBD2 (5 bases each). V shed 5 bases and J shed 2 bases, with 16 bases lying between them. CDR1 and CDR2 (germline): SGHDT, YYEEEE. CDR3 length equals 16 residues. CDR3 loop: CASSPPGRRNTGELFF. The CDR3 nucleotides read TGTGCCAGCAGTCCTCCGGGACGGAGAAACACCGGGGAGCTGTTTTTT. Complete variable domain (other parts from reference TRBV5-6 and TRBJ2-2): DAGVTQSPTHLIKTRGQQVTLRCSPKSGHDTVSWYQQALGQGPQFIFQYYEEEERQRGNFPDRFSGHQFPNYSSELNVNALLLGDSALYLCASSPPGRRNTGELFFGEGSRLTVL.

This clone has a handful of counts. The rearrangement uses TRBV7-3 and TRBJ2-1; 8 bases match TRBD1. The CDR3 consists of 15 residues. V lost 1 base, J lost 8 bases, and 7 bases stayed unmatched. CDR1 and CDR2 from the germline V gene are SGHTA and FQGTGA. The CDR3 sequence: CASSLIGRGLDEQFF. The DNA of the CDR3 is TGTGCCAGCAGCTTAATAGGCAGGGGGCTCGATGAGCAGTTCTTC.

The CDR3 loop is CAWNIIRSGTSPNEQFF. DNA of the CDR3: TGTGCCTGGAATATAATTAGATCCGGGACTAGTCCAAATGAGCAGTTCTTC. The chain links TRBV30 to TRBJ2-1; the match to TRBD2 covers 8 bases. The CDR3 extends over 17 amino acids. The germline CDR1 and CDR2 sequences are GTSNPN and SVGIG (reference sequence). Germline trimming cut 4 bases from V and 7 bases from J; bases unmatched to any gene: 18.

The V call is TRBV6-5, the J call TRBJ2-7; either TRBD1 or TRBD2 may supply D (6 bases each). The CDR3 runs to 14 residues. V lost 6 bases to trimming and J lost 3 bases, with 15 bases between them. Germline assignment: CDR1 MNHEY and CDR2 SVGAGI. The CDR3 spells CASRPGDTIYEQYF. The CDR3 nucleotides read TGTGCCAGCAGGCCGGGGGACACCATCTACGAGCAGTACTTC.

V usage is TRBV29-1 and J usage is TRBJ2-3, with unresolved D. Germline V gene data show CDR1 as SQVTM and CDR2 as ANQGSEA. The CDR3 runs 13 residues. Trimming removed 3 bases from V and 4 bases from J, with 11 bases in between. CDR3 sequence: CSVDMVGADTQYF. CDR3 coding DNA: TGCAGCGTTGACATGGTTGGGGCAGATACGCAGTATTTT.

The count of this clone is one. The V call is TRBV5-1, the J call TRBJ1-5; no clear D. The CDR3 has 16 amino acids. Trimming cost V 0 bases and J 1 base, with 11 bases left between them. Per germline, CDR1 SGHRS and CDR2 YFSETQ. The DNA of the CDR3 is TGCGCCAGCAGCTTGGACGCGACTGGAAGCAATCAGCCCCAGCATTTT. Translated, it gives CASSLDATGSNQPQHF. The whole variable domain, filled in from reference TRBV5-1 and TRBJ1-5, reads KAGVTQTPRYLIKTRGQQVTLSCSPISGHRSVSWYQQTPGQGLQFLFEYFSETQRNKGNFPGRFSGRQFSNSRSEMNVSTLELGDSALYLCASSLDATGSNQPQHFGDGTRLSIL.

V gene TRBV28 combines with J gene TRBJ2-7; D might be TRBD1 (6 bases). Germline CDR1 is MDHEN and CDR2 is SYDVKM. The length of the CDR3 is 14 residues. Trimming left V 6 bases short and J 2 bases short, with 14 bases between. The CDR3 region has the DNA TGTGCCAGCAGCTTTGACAGGCGAACCTACGAGCAGTACTTC. Its translation is CASSFDRRTYEQYF.

The CDR3 DNA sequence: TGTGCCTGGAGTTCGGGTCAAACCTACGAGCAGTACTTC. Its translation is CAWSSGQTYEQYF. The gene calls are TRBV30 and TRBJ2-7; no reliable D call. This CDR3 is 13 amino acids long. CDR1 and CDR2 from the germline V gene are GTSNPN and SVGIG (reference sequence). V lost 2 bases, J lost 2 bases, and 10 bases lay in between.

The rearrangement links TRBV5-4 to TRBJ1-1, with TRBD1 identical over 7 bases. This CDR3 spans 15 amino acids. Germline V gene data show CDR1 as SGHNT and CDR2 as YYREEE (reference sequence). V shed 3 bases, J shed 5 bases, and the junction held 10 bases outside the gene matches. The CDR3: CASSSTTGVETEAFF. The CDR3 bases are TGTGCCAGCAGCTCCACCACAGGGGTGGAGACTGAAGCTTTCTTT.

The V and J genes are TRBV19 and TRBJ2-1; D is undetermined. Germline CDR1 reads LNHDA; CDR2 reads SQIVND (reference sequence). CDR3 length: 15 amino acids. V was trimmed by 10 bases and J by 2 bases, leaving 18 bases between them. CDR3 nucleotide sequence: TGTGCCACTAAAACGACACCTACCACCTACAATGAGCAGTTCTTC. It yields the protein CATKTTPTTYNEQFF.

The V gene is TRBV11-2, the J gene TRBJ2-5; TRBD2 agrees at 12 bases. The CDR3 loop spans 16 amino acids. Germline V gene lookup returns CDR1 SGHAT and CDR2 FQNNGV. Trimming at V came to 4 bases and at J to 2 bases, leaving 5 bases not matched to a gene. The CDR3 DNA reads as TGTGCCAGCAGCTCCGGCGGGACTAGCGGGCAAGAGACCCAGTACTTC. Protein: CASSSGGTSGQETQYF.

The chain has TRBV2 and TRBJ2-1; a possible D gene is TRBD2 (7 bases). Trimming cost V 7 bases and J 8 bases, with 12 bases left between them. The germline V gene encodes CDR1 SNHLY and CDR2 FYNNEI. The CDR3 has 12 amino acids. The CDR3 region is CASKGGAYEQFF. The CDR3 coding sequence is TGTGCCAGCAAGGGGGGGGCCTATGAGCAGTTCTTC. Using reference TRBV2 and TRBJ2-1 for the parts outside the CDR3, the full variable domain is EPEVTQTPSHQVTQMGQEVILRCVPISNHLYFYWYRQILGQKVEFLVSFYNNEISEKSEIFDDQFSVERPDGSNFTLKIRSTKLEDSAMYFCASKGGAYEQFFGPGTRLTVL.

This rearrangement joins TRBV10-3 to TRBJ2-1; the match to TRBD2 covers 11 bases. The CDR3 has 19 amino acids. CDR1 and CDR2 (germline): ENHRY, SYGVKD. V shed 4 bases and J 2 bases; nucleotides not matched to a gene: 13. The CDR3 here is CAISATGATSGSTYNEQFF. CDR3 sequence (DNA): TGTGCCATCAGTGCCACAGGGGCTACTAGCGGGAGTACCTACAATGAGCAGTTCTTC.

The rearrangement links TRBV9 to TRBJ2-5; 7 bases line up with TRBD2. Germline CDR1 and CDR2: SGDLS and YYNGEE. CDR3 length equals 13 residues. The ends lost 3 bases at V and 4 bases at J; junction bases unmatched: 3. Written as DNA, the CDR3 is TGTGCCAGCAGCGACACGGGAGGAGAGACCCAGTACTTC. Its translation is CASSDTGGETQYF.

This clone was seen a handful of times. The rearrangement uses TRBV28 and TRBJ1-1; D gene uncertain. V lost 5 bases and J lost 0, with 16 bases in between. CDR1 MDHEN and CDR2 SYDVKM come from the germline V gene. The CDR3 contains 16 residues. The CDR3: CASSNMGSRMNTEAFF. For the CDR3, the DNA is TGTGCCAGCAGTAATATGGGCAGCCGTATGAACACTGAAGCTTTCTTT.

V is TRBV5-1 and J is TRBJ2-1; D is possibly TRBD1 (5 bases). The CDR3 sequence is 13 residues long. The germline gives CDR1 SGHRS, CDR2 YFSETQ. V lost 0 bases and J 9 bases, leaving 10 bases between the germline ends. In nucleotides, the CDR3 is TGCGCCAGCAGCTTGGACTGGGGCAGTGAGCAGTTCTTC. This gives the protein CASSLDWGSEQFF.

The gene calls are TRBV27 and TRBJ2-1, with TRBD1 matching over 8 bases. The CDR3 consists of 16 residues. The junction had 12 bases not matched to a gene; V was cut back by 7 bases and J by 4 bases. Germline lookup yields CDR1 MNHEY and CDR2 SMNVEV (reference sequence). CDR3 bases: TGTGCCAGCAACAGGGGGAGCAGGGAGCGTTACAATGAGCAGTTCTTC. Translated, it gives CASNRGSRERYNEQFF.

The CDR3 coding sequence is TGTGCCAGCAGCTTACCACAGAGGTTCTATGGCTACACCTTC. Translated, it gives CASSLPQRFYGYTF. The chain uses TRBV5-4 and TRBJ1-2; D is uncertain. CDR3 length: 14 residues. The germline gives CDR1 SGHNT, CDR2 YYREEE (reference sequence). Trimming removed 2 bases from V and 4 bases from J, with 12 bases in between. Full variable domain (rest looked up from reference TRBV5-4 and TRBJ1-2): ETGVTQSPTHLIKTRGQQVTLRCSSQSGHNTVSWYQQALGQGPQFIFQYYREEENGRGNFPPRFSGLQFPNYSSELNVNALELDDSALYLCASSLPQRFYGYTFGSGTRLTVV.

The count of this clone is one. The V and J genes are TRBV28 and TRBJ1-4; D not certain. The germline gives CDR1 MDHEN, CDR2 SYDVKM. Trimming removed 6 bases at V and 2 bases at J, with 7 bases between. This CDR3 region has 13 residues. CDR3 loop: CASRDGTNEKLFF. Written as DNA, the CDR3 is TGTGCCAGCAGGGATGGGACTAATGAAAAACTGTTTTTT.

The rearrangement links TRBV11-2 to TRBJ2-5; 8 bases match TRBD2. Trimming removed 7 bases from V and 2 bases from J; junction bases left unmatched: 6. Germline CDR1 reads SGHAT; CDR2 reads FQNNGV. The CDR3 contains 14 residues. The CDR3 loop reads CASKPGLVQETQYF. CDR3 coding DNA: TGTGCCAGCAAGCCGGGACTAGTACAAGAGACCCAGTACTTC.

The chain has TRBV28 and TRBJ1-2, with D possibly TRBD1 on 6 matching bases. CDR1 and CDR2 (germline): MDHEN, SYDVKM. Between the trimmed V and J ends, which lost 2 bases and 6 bases, there was a span of 19 bases. This CDR3 spans 16 amino acids. In DNA, the CDR3 is TGTGCCAGCAGTTTAACAGGGTTAATCGCGTACGATGGCTACACCTTC. Translated: CASSLTGLIAYDGYTF.

J is TRBJ2-3 and V is TRBV29-1; D is uncertain. CDR3 size: 12 residues. Germline V gene sequence: CDR1 SQVTM, CDR2 ANQGSEA. V was pared by 5 bases and J by 0 bases, with 6 bases between. This CDR3 is CSVLFSTDTQYF. CDR3 coding DNA: TGCAGCGTTCTCTTCAGCACAGATACGCAGTATTTT.

This chain connects TRBV9 to TRBJ2-3, with TRBD2 matching over 7 bases. The CDR3 extends over 14 amino acids. Germline V gene sequence: CDR1 SGDLS, CDR2 YYNGEE. Trimming removed 4 bases from V and 2 bases from J; junction bases left unmatched: 4. The CDR3 protein is CASSKGLFTDTQYF. The CDR3 nucleotides read TGTGCCAGCAGCAAGGGACTATTCACAGATACGCAGTATTTT.

V is TRBV18 and J is TRBJ1-3; D uncertain. Trimming pared 0 bases from V and 3 bases from J, leaving 6 bases between. This CDR3 spans 14 amino acids. Germline values: CDR1 KGHSH, CDR2 LQKENI. The CDR3 DNA reads TGTGCCAGCTCACCACCTCCAGATGGAAACACCATATATTTT. Translation: CASSPPPDGNTIYF.

This chain connects TRBV9 to TRBJ2-1; 8 nucleotides line up with TRBD2. V lost 6 bases and J lost 4; bases outside the gene matches: 9. CDR3 length: 15 residues. Germline CDR1 SGDLS, CDR2 YYNGEE. This CDR3 reads CASNAGGAPYNEQFF. The CDR3, as DNA: TGTGCCAGCAACGCCGGGGGGGCGCCTTACAATGAGCAGTTCTTC.

V gene TRBV18 combines with J gene TRBJ2-7; 8 bases are shared with TRBD2. This CDR3 has 14 amino acids. The V and J ends lost 2 bases and 3 bases, in that order; junction bases with no gene match: 3. Germline loops: CDR1 KGHSH, CDR2 LQKENI. The CDR3 protein is CASSPGLAYYEQYF. DNA for the CDR3: TGTGCCAGCTCACCAGGACTAGCTTACTACGAGCAGTACTTC.